Only a few counts were recorded for the clone carrying this T cell receptor (beta chain). This sample's time point: after trial treatment. The treatment denotes: LDRT plus nivolumab, ipilimumab, low-dose cyclophosphamide and aspirin (RACIN trial). The sample belongs to a study of low-dose radiotherapy and immunotherapy resistance in tumors. This CDR3 has 20 residues. Germline assignment: CDR1 MDHEN and CDR2 SYDVKM. V gave up 4 bases and J gave up 6 bases; unmatched junction bases: 19. Primers used for first-strand cDNA, a TRAV- and TRBV-specific set, covered both alpha and beta chains. With a constant-region primer and a V-primer adapter, TCRs were subjected to roughly 18 PCR cycles of amplification. TCRdb analysed the reads with MiXCR anew, one entry per CDR3 protein. The table has under 40,000 distinct CDR3 sequences, approximately 54% seen once.

Specimen: PBMCs, collected after low-dose radiotherapy plus immunotherapy. This chain uses TRBV28 with TRBJ2-1; 12 bases align to TRBD1. This sequence originates from a male donor with gallbladder cancer. CDR3 coding DNA: TGTGCCAGCAGTTCGGCCGGGGACAGGGGGCACCCAATCTTCCGCAATGAGCAGTTCTTC. It encodes CASSSAGDRGHPIFRNEQFF.